Below are 29 T cell receptor beta chains sequenced from a single sample in a study of glioma-infiltrating T cells. The iRepertoire nested amplicon-rescue multiplex PCR amplified TCR alpha and beta CDR3s from RNA. Each CDR3 protein gets one entry after TCRdb re-called the multiplex PCR reads with MiXCR. The sample has fewer than 250,000 distinct CDR3 sequences, approximately 30% seen once. What was sequenced was glioma tissue, nonneoplastic brain tissue, or PBMCs (not recorded which). These TCRs come from a human donor with low-grade glioma or glioblastoma, undergoing nonglioma brain surgery, or in good health (not recorded which).

This clonotype was recorded many times. The chain has TRBV12-3 or TRBV12-4 and TRBJ2-5; D may match TRBD1 or TRBD2 (5 bases each). V was shortened by 3 bases and J by 5 bases, with 10 bases between the two germline ends. CDR3 length: 13 residues. CDR3 in DNA: TGTGCCAGCAGTTTCCCGGGGCCGGAGACCCAGTACTTC. It codes for CASSFPGPETQYF.

Points on this clonotype: At one of its ends the junction is not consistent with the germline gene, which may arise from a read error. The chain combines TRBV5-1 with TRBJ2-6, with D unclear. CDR1 and CDR2 (germline): SGHRS, YFSETQ. This CDR3 is built from 14 residues. The DNA of the CDR3 is TGCGCCAGCAGATTGGGCTCTGGGGCCAACGTCCTGACTTTC. Protein product: CASRLGSGANVLTF.

In this sample, this clonotype is medium-sized (0.01 to 0.1%). The J gene is TRBJ1-5, the V gene TRBV25-1; D remains unclear. The germline CDR1 and CDR2 sequences are MGHDK and SYGVNS. There are 13 residues in the CDR3. V lost 3 bases and J 1 base, leaving 4 bases between the germline ends. CDR3 sequence: CASSDWSNQPQHF. The DNA of the CDR3 is TGTGCCAGCAGTGATTGGAGCAATCAGCCCCAGCATTTT. Full variable domain (remainder filled in from reference TRBV25-1 and TRBJ1-5): EADIYQTPRYLVIGTGKKITLECSQTMGHDKMYWYQQDPGMELHLIHYSYGVNSTEKGDLSSESTVSRIRTEHFPLTLESARPSHTSQYLCASSDWSNQPQHFGDGTRLSIL.

This clonotype was detected many times. V gene TRBV5-1 combines with J gene TRBJ2-7; D perhaps matches TRBD1 (5 bases). The V gene lost 0 bases and the J gene lost 0 bases, with 7 bases spanning the gap. The germline CDR1 and CDR2 sequences are SGHRS and YFSETQ. CDR3 length: 14 residues. CDR3 nucleotides: TGCGCCAGCAGCTTGGACAGGCGCTCCTACGAGCAGTACTTC. It specifies CASSLDRRSYEQYF.

The genes are TRBV28 and TRBJ2-7, with 9 bases fitting TRBD2. The CDR3 is made up of 15 amino acids. Trimming removed 6 bases from V and 4 bases from J; junction bases left unmatched: 10. The germline gives CDR1 MDHEN, CDR2 SYDVKM. CDR3 protein: CASSQGNSGSYEQYF. In DNA, the CDR3 is TGTGCCAGCAGCCAAGGGAATAGCGGGAGTTACGAGCAGTACTTC.

This clonotype was counted at least ten times. The chain combines TRBV5-1 with TRBJ2-7; 9 bases line up with TRBD2. The CDR3 is made up of 14 amino acids. Germline V gives CDR1 SGHRS, CDR2 YFSETQ. Unmatched junction bases numbered 3, after V lost 2 bases and J lost 3 bases. This CDR3 is CASSLAGGNYEQYF. CDR3 nucleotides: TGCGCCAGCAGCTTAGCGGGAGGAAACTACGAGCAGTACTTC. Full variable domain (rest looked up from reference TRBV5-1 and TRBJ2-7): KAGVTQTPRYLIKTRGQQVTLSCSPISGHRSVSWYQQTPGQGLQFLFEYFSETQRNKGNFPGRFSGRQFSNSRSEMNVSTLELGDSALYLCASSLAGGNYEQYFGPGTRLTVT.

With respect to this clonotype: A much larger clonotype is one base distant, so this may be a read error. J is TRBJ2-7 and V is TRBV20-1; D gene unclear. Per germline, CDR1 DFQATT and CDR2 SNEGSKA (reference sequence). The CDR3 has 12 residues. The CDR3 protein is CRARSDSYEQYF. CDR3 nucleotides: TGCAGGGCTAGGTCGGATTCCTACGAGCAGTACTTC.

This clonotype has more than one count but fewer than ten. The rearrangement links TRBV29-1 to TRBJ2-1; D might be TRBD1 or TRBD2, each matching 5 bases. CDR1 is SQVTM, CDR2 ANQGSEA, per germline. V was pared by 7 bases and J by 6 bases, with 19 bases between. The CDR3 has 14 amino acids. The CDR3 loop reads CSANRRGRVNEQFF. CDR3 coding DNA: TGCAGCGCGAACCGAAGGGGACGGGTCAATGAGCAGTTCTTC.

This clonotype was seen at least ten times. V usage is TRBV24-1 and J usage is TRBJ2-1; either TRBD1 or TRBD2 may fit D (5 bases each). The CDR3 loop spans 17 amino acids. Trimming pared 3 bases from V and 3 bases from J, leaving 17 bases between. Germline V gene sequence: CDR1 KGHDR, CDR2 SFDVKD. The CDR3 loop reads CATSDAPGTPFYNEQFF. The DNA of the CDR3 is TGTGCCACCAGTGATGCCCCCGGGACCCCATTCTACAATGAGCAGTTCTTC.

This chain connects TRBV4-2 to TRBJ2-7; 15 bases map to TRBD2. V lost 5 bases to trimming and J lost 2 bases; unmatched junction nucleotides: 1. Germline V gives CDR1 LGHNA, CDR2 YNFKEQ. The CDR3 is made up of 15 amino acids. The CDR3 reads CASSGLAGGAYEQYF. DNA for the CDR3: TGTGCCAGCAGCGGACTAGCGGGAGGGGCCTACGAGCAGTACTTC.

For this clonotype: Mismatch with germline at one junction end may stem from a read error. The chain carries TRBV20-1 and TRBJ2-6, with TRBD1 as a possible D gene (6 bases). Per germline, CDR1 DFQATT and CDR2 SNEGSKA (reference sequence). The length of the CDR3 is 17 residues. CDR3 in DNA: TGCAGTGCTAGAGAGGGGTACGCAGGGGCTGGGGCCAACGTCCTGAATTTC. Translating gives CSAREGYAGAGANVLNF.

This clonotype has ten or more counts. This chain uses TRBV18 with TRBJ2-7; 7 nucleotides agree with TRBD2. Trimming removed 2 bases from V and 3 bases from J; junction bases left unmatched: 1. Germline assignment: CDR1 KGHSH and CDR2 LQKENI. The CDR3 extends over 13 amino acids. In DNA, the CDR3 is TGTGCCAGCTCACCAGGCGGGGGCTACGAGCAGTACTTC. This sequence encodes CASSPGGGYEQYF.

This clonotype was seen at least ten times. The chain employs TRBV15 and TRBJ2-3, with a possible D match to TRBD1 (6 bases). Germline V lookup: CDR1 LNHNV, CDR2 YYDKDF (reference sequence). V gave up 1 base and J gave up 2 bases, with 16 bases separating them. CDR3 size: 17 residues. DNA of the CDR3: TGTGCCACCAGCAGAGTTCTGGGGGCGCACCCCACAGATACGCAGTATTTT. As protein: CATSRVLGAHPTDTQYF.

As to this clonotype: It may be a read error: a sequence one base away is much more abundant. The chain uses TRBV7-2 and TRBJ1-1; a possible D gene is TRBD1 (5 bases). The CDR3 contains 13 residues. V lost 3 bases to trimming and J lost 8 bases, with 13 bases between them. From germline, CDR1 is SGHTA and CDR2 FQGNSA. The CDR3 sequence is CASSFGRQLEAFF. CDR3 bases: TGTGCCAGCAGCTTTGGGCGACAGCTGGAAGCTTTCTTT. Complete variable domain (other parts from reference TRBV7-2 and TRBJ1-1): GAGVSQSPSNKVTEKGKDVELRCDPISGHTALYWYRQSLGQGLEFLIYFQGNSAPDKSGLPSDRFSAERTGGSVSTLTIQRTQQEDSAVYLCASSFGRQLEAFFGQGTRLTVV.

Only a few counts were recorded for this clonotype. CDR3 residues: CASGAWEEGNQPQHF. CDR3 DNA sequence: TGTGCTAGTGGTGCGTGGGAGGAGGGAAATCAGCCCCAGCATTTT. The V and J genes are TRBV12-5 and TRBJ1-5; no firm D call. Germline CDR1 reads LGHNT; CDR2 reads FRNRAP. This CDR3 region has 15 residues. V was cut by 5 bases and J by 4 bases, with 15 bases left in between.

This clonotype came up once. Germline and junction disagree at one end, which may indicate a read error. J is TRBJ2-1 and V is TRBV7-9, with D perhaps matching TRBD2 (5 bases). Germline CDR1 reads SEHNR; CDR2 reads FQNEAQ (reference sequence). This CDR3 has 19 residues. In DNA, the CDR3 is TGTGCCAGCAGTTCGAGAGCCCCTGGGGAGATGAGCCCCTACAATGAGCAGTTATTC. It encodes CASSSRAPGEMSPYNEQLF. Full variable domain (remainder filled in from reference TRBV7-9 and TRBJ2-1): DTGVSQNPRHKITKRGQNVTFRCDPISEHNRLYWYRQTLGQGPEFLTYFQNEAQLEKSRLLSDRFSAERPKGSFSTLEIQRTEQGDSAMYLCASSSRAPGEMSPYNEQLFGPGTRLTVL.

The chain recombines TRBV12-5 with TRBJ2-7; no clear D gene. In germline, CDR1 is LGHNT, CDR2 FRNRAP. The V end was cut by 7 bases, the J end by 4 bases, with 5 bases between. The CDR3 spans 10 residues. For the CDR3, the DNA is TGTGCTAGTGCGCAGTACGAGCAGTACTTC. It codes for CASAQYEQYF.

This clonotype was found many times. V and J are TRBV15 and TRBJ2-7; TRBD1 is a possible D gene (6 bases). Germline CDR1 reads LNHNV; CDR2 reads YYDKDF (reference sequence). The CDR3 is 15 residues long. Trimming cost V 3 bases and J 2 bases, with 14 bases left between them. The CDR3 DNA reads TGTGCCACCAGCAGGCTACAGGGTTCCCCCTACGAGCAGTACTTC. This translates into CATSRLQGSPYEQYF.

Ten or more counts support this clonotype. This rearrangement joins TRBV6-2 or TRBV6-3 to TRBJ2-1, with D possibly being TRBD2 (6 bases). CDR3 size: 14 residues. V shed 1 base and J shed 7 bases, with 11 bases lying between them. Germline CDR1 and CDR2: MNHEY and SVGEGT. The CDR3 loop is CASSYYREWNEQFF. DNA for the CDR3: TGTGCCAGCAGTTACTACCGGGAGTGGAATGAGCAGTTCTTC.

Many counts were recorded for this clonotype. The V and J genes are TRBV29-1 and TRBJ2-7; D not resolved. Trimming left V 4 bases short and J 0 bases short, with 7 bases between. Germline values: CDR1 SQVTM, CDR2 ANQGSEA. The CDR3 is 12 amino acids. The CDR3 is CSVVAGSYEQYF. The CDR3 region has the DNA TGCAGCGTTGTCGCAGGCTCCTACGAGCAGTACTTC.

This clonotype was observed at least ten times. J is TRBJ1-1 and V is TRBV5-6, with 8 bases fitting TRBD1. The CDR3 is 14 amino acids. Germline trimming cut 4 bases from V and 3 bases from J; bases unmatched to any gene: 5. Per germline, CDR1 SGHDT and CDR2 YYEEEE. CDR3 sequence reads: CASSMGDRYTEAFF. CDR3 coding DNA: TGTGCCAGCAGCATGGGGGACAGGTACACTGAAGCTTTCTTT.

At least ten counts were recorded for this clonotype. V gene TRBV15 combines with J gene TRBJ2-5; 11 bases are shared with TRBD2. V gave up 5 bases and J gave up 1 base; unmatched junction bases: 12. The CDR3 extends over 18 amino acids. Germline V CDR1 and CDR2: LNHNV, YYDKDF (reference sequence). The chain's CDR3 is CATSPLRASGGFQETQYF. Written as DNA, the CDR3 is TGTGCCACCAGCCCACTAAGGGCTAGCGGGGGGTTCCAAGAGACCCAGTACTTC.

Many counts were recorded for this clonotype. The rearrangement uses TRBV18 and TRBJ2-5; D not certain. Germline CDR1 and CDR2: KGHSH and LQKENI. Between the trimmed V and J ends, which lost 0 bases and 0 bases, there was a span of 8 bases. The CDR3 covers 15 residues. CDR3 in DNA: TGTGCCAGCTCACCACCCAACAGCGACCAAGAGACCCAGTACTTC. Translation gives CASSPPNSDQETQYF.

There are many counts of this clonotype. The rearrangement joins TRBV15 to TRBJ2-1; weak D call: TRBD1 (7 bases). Looked up from germline, CDR1 is LNHNV and CDR2 is YYDKDF (reference sequence). There are 15 residues in the CDR3. V lost 0 bases and J lost 8, with 14 bases in between. CDR3 sequence: CATSRDLQGGDEQFF. CDR3 DNA sequence: TGTGCCACCAGCAGAGATCTTCAGGGGGGCGATGAGCAGTTCTTC.

This rearrangement joins TRBV7-9 to TRBJ2-2; unclear D gene. V was clipped by 5 bases and J by 13 bases, with 14 bases between them. Germline V gene sequence: CDR1 SEHNR, CDR2 FQNEAQ (reference sequence). The CDR3 has 12 residues. The CDR3 region has the DNA TGTGCCAGCAGCCCATGGTGCATCTCGCTGTTTTTT. This encodes CASSPWCISLFF.

The genes are TRBV6-2 or TRBV6-3 and TRBJ2-7; D may match TRBD1 or TRBD2 (5 bases each). The germline gives CDR1 MNHEY, CDR2 SVGEGT. The V end lost 7 bases, the J end lost 6 bases, and 31 bases lay between the germline ends. The CDR3 consists of 18 residues. The DNA for the CDR3 is TGTGCCAGCACCCCCGGGGCAGTGACTCTATGGTCCGCCCGCGAGCAGTACTTC. Its translation is CASTPGAVTLWSAREQYF.

This clonotype is a singleton in its sample. One end of the junction fails to match germline, which may point to a read error. The J gene is TRBJ2-5, the V gene TRBV6-1, with 7 nucleotides matching TRBD1. This CDR3 region has 15 residues. The germline V gene has CDR1 MNHNS and CDR2 SASEGT. CDR3 loop: CASSSGTDIYNEQSF. CDR3 nucleotides: TGTGCCAGCAGCTCCGGGACAGACATCTACAATGAGCAGTCCTTC.

Many counts were recorded for this clonotype. The V call is TRBV29-1, the J call TRBJ1-1; D unclear. V lost 4 bases to trimming and J lost 2 bases, with 5 bases between them. Germline CDR1 SQVTM, CDR2 ANQGSEA. The CDR3 loop spans 11 amino acids. This chain's CDR3 is CSVGRNTEAFF. As DNA, the CDR3 is TGCAGCGTTGGAAGAAACACTGAAGCTTTCTTT.

This clonotype was counted only a few times. The V call is TRBV12-3 or TRBV12-4, the J call TRBJ2-5; D gene unclear. V was clipped by 2 bases and J by 2 bases, with 6 bases between them. The CDR3 length is 13 residues. CDR3: CASSLFSQETQYF. CDR3 coding DNA: TGTGCCAGCAGTTTATTCTCACAAGAGACCCAGTACTTC.